This passage covers 26 T cell receptor beta chains from one sample sequenced in a study of OX40 agonist ivuxolimab in advanced cancers. Data came from immunoSEQ multiplex PCR; TCRdb stores just in-frame clones and leaves some out. The repertoire consists of about 93,000 clones, with roughly 94% occurring once and the leading ten covering 2% to 3%. The material was CD4+ or CD8+ T cells sorted from blood, obtained in a trial of the OX40 agonist ivuxolimab. The source of these receptors is an adult with an advanced solid tumor such as melanoma, head and neck, liver or kidney cancer.

The gene calls are TRBV21-1 and TRBJ2-5; TRBD1 reflects the table's D call only, with no check against the DNA. TRBV21-1 represents a pseudogene. The CDR3 is made up of 14 amino acids. The CDR3 coding sequence is TGTGCCAACACCGGGACAGGGGGACAGGAGACCCAGTACTTC. Amino acids: CANTGTGGQETQYF.

A remark on this clone: The identical CDR3 is also encoded by other nucleotide sequences in the sample. This rearrangement joins TRBV30 to TRBJ2-7; D is unclear. Germline V lookup: CDR1 GTSNPN, CDR2 SVGIG (reference sequence). The CDR3 loop spans 11 amino acids. Trimming removed 0 bases at V and 4 bases at J, with 4 bases between. The CDR3 reads CAWSVGYEQYF. The CDR3 nucleotides read TGTGCCTGGAGTGTGGGATACGAGCAGTACTTC.

The chain joins TRBV19 to TRBJ2-5, with D possibly matching TRBD2 (6 bases). Trimming removed 6 bases at V and 5 bases at J, with 10 bases between. The CDR3 is 12 amino acids. In germline, CDR1 is LNHDA, CDR2 SQIVND (reference sequence). CDR3: CASRGGEETQYF. For the CDR3, the DNA is TGTGCCAGTAGAGGAGGGGAGGAGACCCAGTACTTC.

The chain has TRBV27 and TRBJ2-5; D is undetermined. The germline V gene encodes CDR1 MNHEY and CDR2 SMNVEV (reference sequence). The CDR3 is 10 amino acids. Trimming took off 8 bases at V and 7 bases at J, with 8 bases between the two ends. The CDR3 sequence is CASGLGTQYF. CDR3 DNA: TGTGCCAGCGGTCTGGGGACCCAGTACTTC.

This chain links TRBV11-2 with TRBJ2-1, with 7 bases that match TRBD2. V dropped 4 bases and J dropped 0; count of bases not matched to a gene: 6. The CDR3 is made up of 16 amino acids. Germline V CDR1 and CDR2: SGHAT, FQNNGV. CDR3 sequence (DNA): TGTGCCAGCAGCTACCATCCGGGGGGCTCCTACAATGAGCAGTTCTTC. Protein sequence: CASSYHPGGSYNEQFF.

The V and J genes are TRBV10-3 and TRBJ1-5; D is unclear. The V end lost 6 bases, the J end lost 0 bases, and 12 bases lay between the germline ends. CDR3 length: 15 residues. Germline CDR1 ENHRY, CDR2 SYGVKD. The CDR3 region has the DNA TGTGCCATCAGCCCTATACTGGATAGCAATCAGCCCCAGCATTTT. Translating gives CAISPILDSNQPQHF.

The J gene is TRBJ2-1, the V gene TRBV9, with 7 bases lining up with TRBD1. V was pared by 2 bases and J by 0 bases, with 8 bases of the junction left unmatched. From germline, CDR1 is SGDLS and CDR2 YYNGEE. The CDR3 has 17 amino acids. This chain's CDR3 is CASSVGVGQSSYNEQFF. The CDR3 DNA is TGTGCCAGCAGCGTGGGGGTGGGACAGAGCTCCTACAATGAGCAGTTCTTC. Together with reference TRBV9 and TRBJ2-1, the CDR3 gives the full variable domain: DSGVTQTPKHLITATGQRVTLRCSPRSGDLSVYWYQQSLDQGLQFLIQYYNGEERAKGNILERFSAQQFPDLHSELNLSSLELGDSALYFCASSVGVGQSSYNEQFFGPGTRLTVL.

CDR3 sequence (DNA): TGCGCCAGCAGCCAAAGAGAAGACCCCACAGATACGCAGTATTTT. Translating gives CASSQREDPTDTQYF. The chain employs TRBV4-1 and TRBJ2-3; D is unclear. The CDR3 contains 15 residues. V lost 2 bases, J lost 2 bases, and 11 bases lay in between. From germline, CDR1 is MGHRA and CDR2 YSYEKL.

In its sample, this clone was seen once. V is TRBV5-1 and J is TRBJ2-1; TRBD2 is a possible D gene (5 bases). The CDR3 is 20 amino acids. Trimming removed 1 base at V and 0 bases at J, with 23 bases between. Germline V gene data show CDR1 as SGHRS and CDR2 as YFSETQ. The CDR3, as DNA: TGCGCCAGCAGCTTGCAACTAGAGTCGTACAACAAGAGCTCCTACAATGAGCAGTTCTTC. The encoded protein is CASSLQLESYNKSSYNEQFF.

J is TRBJ2-5 and V is TRBV5-1; TRBD1 matches 8 bases. The J call is doubtful: the DNA matches TRBJ2-7 better. The length of the CDR3 is 13 residues. CDR1 is SGHRS, CDR2 YFSETQ, per germline. As DNA, the CDR3 is TGCGCCAGCAGCGACAGGGGACCCTACGAGCAGTACTTC. Translation: CASSDRGPYEQYF.

This clone was found once. This chain joins TRBV27 and TRBJ1-5; 7 bases agree with TRBD1. The V and J ends lost 1 base and 2 bases, in that order; junction bases with no gene match: 5. CDR1 and CDR2 from the germline V gene are MNHEY and SMNVEV (reference sequence). The CDR3 runs 16 residues. CDR3 residues: CASSLYPGGGNQPQHF. The CDR3 DNA is TGTGCCAGCAGTTTATATCCAGGGGGAGGCAATCAGCCCCAGCATTTT.

This clone was recorded only once. V usage is TRBV6-5 and J usage is TRBJ1-2; 7 bases match TRBD1. CDR3 length: 15 residues. Germline V gene data show CDR1 as MNHEY and CDR2 as SVGAGI. J gave up 4 bases and V 3 bases, and 8 bases lay outside the gene matches. CDR3 protein: CASSYGDSPRYGYTF. The CDR3 DNA sequence: TGTGCCAGCAGTTATGGGGACAGCCCTCGCTATGGCTACACCTTC.

The V gene is TRBV2, the J gene TRBJ2-6; no firm D call. V was pared by 6 bases and J by 2 bases, with 8 bases between. Germline V CDR1 and CDR2: SNHLY, FYNNEI. The CDR3 runs to 14 residues. CDR3 sequence reads: CASRPSTGANVLTF. The CDR3 DNA is TGTGCCAGCAGACCGTCTACTGGGGCCAACGTCCTGACTTTC.

V and J are TRBV19 and TRBJ2-3; 8 bases are shared with TRBD1. The ends lost 6 bases at V and 2 bases at J; junction bases unmatched: 7. This CDR3 spans 15 amino acids. CDR1 LNHDA and CDR2 SQIVND come from the germline V gene (reference sequence). CDR3: CASRGQEYPTDTQYF. CDR3 nucleotide sequence: TGTGCCAGTAGGGGACAGGAATACCCCACAGATACGCAGTATTTT.

The V call is TRBV13, the J call TRBJ1-4; TRBD1 matches 10 bases. V lost 4 bases to trimming and J lost 8 bases; unmatched junction nucleotides: 7. The CDR3 runs 15 residues. Germline V gene lookup returns CDR1 PRHDT and CDR2 FYEKMQ (reference sequence). This chain's CDR3 is CASSSTTGGFEKLFF. The DNA for the CDR3 is TGTGCCAGCAGCTCGACGACAGGGGGCTTCGAAAAACTGTTTTTT.

This rearrangement joins TRBV27 to TRBJ2-5, with a weak D call TRBD2 (5 bases). The germline V gene encodes CDR1 MNHEY and CDR2 SMNVEV (reference sequence). CDR3 length equals 15 residues. The V end lost 9 bases, the J end lost 7 bases, and 24 bases lay between the germline ends. The CDR3 reads CARTTDPGGFATQYF. In DNA, the CDR3 is TGTGCCAGAACCACAGACCCCGGCGGGTTCGCGACCCAGTACTTC.

J is TRBJ2-2 and V is TRBV29-1; possible D gene TRBD1, 5 bases. V shed 4 bases and J shed 6 bases, with 21 bases lying between them. Germline assignment: CDR1 SQVTM and CDR2 ANQGSEA. This CDR3 comprises 16 residues. The CDR3 nucleotides read TGCAGCGTTGTGGGCCAGGGTAGATTTTCTCCCGGGGAGCTGTTTTTT. As protein: CSVVGQGRFSPGELFF.

This chain connects TRBV6-1 to TRBJ1-5, with 7 positions matching TRBD1. The trim removed 2 bases at V and 4 bases at J, leaving 5 bases unmatched. The CDR3 covers 15 residues. Germline CDR1 MNHNS, CDR2 SASEGT. DNA of the CDR3: TGTGCCAGCAGTGAATGGCAGGGGGTAAATCAGCCCCAGCATTTT. Its protein product is CASSEWQGVNQPQHF.

The rearrangement joins TRBV2 to TRBJ2-1; TRBD2 matches 7 bases. The CDR3 extends over 15 amino acids. CDR1 is SNHLY, CDR2 FYNNEI, per germline. V lost 5 bases and J lost 7; bases outside the gene matches: 11. As DNA, the CDR3 is TGTGCCAGCAGTAGAAGCGGGGAACTTTGGAATGAGCAGTTCTTC. It yields the protein CASSRSGELWNEQFF.

The chain uses TRBV28 and TRBJ1-2; D unclear. Germline CDR1 and CDR2: MDHEN and SYDVKM. V lost 3 bases to trimming and J lost 2 bases, with 7 bases between them. The CDR3 loop spans 13 amino acids. In DNA, the CDR3 is TGTGCCAGCAGTTTTAGGTTCAACTATGGCTACACCTTC. As protein: CASSFRFNYGYTF.

This chain connects TRBV4-1 to TRBJ1-2; no clear D. V was cut by 1 base and J by 8 bases, with 14 bases left in between. Germline V gene lookup returns CDR1 MGHRA and CDR2 YSYEKL. The CDR3 is 14 amino acids. CDR3 DNA sequence: TGCGCCAGCAGCCAAGGTGGGCCCTCGGGGGGCTACACCTTC. Its protein is CASSQGGPSGGYTF.

This chain uses TRBV5-5 with TRBJ1-1; unclear D gene. Trimming took off 0 bases at V and 0 bases at J, with 3 bases between the two ends. The CDR3 is made up of 13 amino acids. CDR1 is SGHKS, CDR2 YYEKEE, per germline (reference sequence). The CDR3 region is CASSLDMNTEAFF. CDR3 sequence (DNA): TGTGCCAGCAGCTTGGACATGAACACTGAAGCTTTCTTT.

The rearrangement uses TRBV28 and TRBJ1-1; D is possibly TRBD1 (5 bases). The CDR3 is 17 residues long. V lost 3 bases and J 0 bases, leaving 17 bases between the germline ends. Germline assignment: CDR1 MDHEN and CDR2 SYDVKM. For the CDR3, the DNA is TGTGCCAGCAGTTTTGCCCCACCCAGGGCCTTGAACACTGAAGCTTTCTTT. Amino acid sequence: CASSFAPPRALNTEAFF.

The V and J genes are TRBV6-6 and TRBJ2-7; no clear D gene. The V end was cut by 6 bases, the J end by 1 base, with 13 bases between. The CDR3 contains 14 residues. CDR1 is MNHNY, CDR2 SVGAGI, per germline (reference sequence). The CDR3 nucleotides read TGTGCCAGCAGCCGGGCGTTGTCTTCCTACGAGCAGTACTTC. Its protein product is CASSRALSSYEQYF.

The chain combines TRBV7-6 with TRBJ1-3; D is unclear. The CDR3 is 15 residues long. CDR1 and CDR2 (germline): SGHVS, FNYEAQ. V was clipped by 2 bases and J by 0 bases, with 8 bases between them. The CDR3 sequence: CASSLLLHSGNTIYF. The CDR3 nucleotides are TGTGCCAGCAGCTTACTCCTCCACTCTGGAAACACCATATATTTT.

V and J are TRBV30 and TRBJ2-3, with 11 bases that match TRBD2. The CDR3 sequence is 14 residues long. V lost 4 bases to trimming and J lost 2 bases; unmatched junction nucleotides: 2. Germline V lookup: CDR1 GTSNPN, CDR2 SVGIG (reference sequence). Written as DNA, the CDR3 is TGTGCCTGGACGACTAGCGGGGACACAGATACGCAGTATTTT. Protein sequence: CAWTTSGDTDTQYF.